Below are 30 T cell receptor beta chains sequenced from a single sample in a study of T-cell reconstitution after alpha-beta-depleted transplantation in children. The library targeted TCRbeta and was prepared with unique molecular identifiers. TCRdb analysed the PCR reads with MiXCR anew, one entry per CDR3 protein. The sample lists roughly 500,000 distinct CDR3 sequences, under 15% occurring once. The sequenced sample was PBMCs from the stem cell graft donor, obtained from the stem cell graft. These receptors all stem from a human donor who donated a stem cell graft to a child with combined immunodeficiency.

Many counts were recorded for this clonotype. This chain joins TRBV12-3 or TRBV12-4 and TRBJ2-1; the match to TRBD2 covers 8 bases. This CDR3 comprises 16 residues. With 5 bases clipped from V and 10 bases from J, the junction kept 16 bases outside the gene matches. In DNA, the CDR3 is TGTGCCAGCAGTCCGTATTTAGCGGGAAGTCGACTCGAGCAGTTCTTC. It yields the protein CASSPYLAGSRLEQFF.

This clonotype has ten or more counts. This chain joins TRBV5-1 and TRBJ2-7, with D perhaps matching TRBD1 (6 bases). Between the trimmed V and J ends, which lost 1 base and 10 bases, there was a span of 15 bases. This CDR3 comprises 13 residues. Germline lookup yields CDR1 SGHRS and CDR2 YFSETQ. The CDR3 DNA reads TGCGCCAGCAGCTTGAGGCCAGGGGAGAGTCAGTACTTC. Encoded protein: CASSLRPGESQYF. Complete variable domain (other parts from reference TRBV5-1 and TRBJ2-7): KAGVTQTPRYLIKTRGQQVTLSCSPISGHRSVSWYQQTPGQGLQFLFEYFSETQRNKGNFPGRFSGRQFSNSRSEMNVSTLELGDSALYLCASSLRPGESQYFGPGTRLTVT.

This chain's CDR3 is CASSQLARVGDTQYF. CDR3 bases: TGCGCCAGCAGCCAACTAGCGAGGGTTGGAGATACGCAGTATTTT. This chain uses TRBV4-3 with TRBJ2-3, with D perhaps TRBD2 (6 bases). Trimming cost V 2 bases and J 5 bases, with 14 bases left between them. Germline V gene data show CDR1 as LGHNA and CDR2 as YSLEER. This CDR3 comprises 15 residues.

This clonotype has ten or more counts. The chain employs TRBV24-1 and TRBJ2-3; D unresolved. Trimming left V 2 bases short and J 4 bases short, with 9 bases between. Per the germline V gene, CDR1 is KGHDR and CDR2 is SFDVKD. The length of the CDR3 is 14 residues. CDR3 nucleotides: TGTGCCACCAGTGATTGGATGGGGTCAGATACGCAGTATTTT. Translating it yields CATSDWMGSDTQYF.

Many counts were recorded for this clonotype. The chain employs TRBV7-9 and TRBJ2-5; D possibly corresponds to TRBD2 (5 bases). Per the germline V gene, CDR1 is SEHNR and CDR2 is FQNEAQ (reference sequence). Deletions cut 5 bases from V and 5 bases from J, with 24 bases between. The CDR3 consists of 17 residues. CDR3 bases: TGTGCCAGCAGCGCACCCCGTCTTGGGCTAGCTGGGGAGACCCAGTACTTC. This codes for CASSAPRLGLAGETQYF.

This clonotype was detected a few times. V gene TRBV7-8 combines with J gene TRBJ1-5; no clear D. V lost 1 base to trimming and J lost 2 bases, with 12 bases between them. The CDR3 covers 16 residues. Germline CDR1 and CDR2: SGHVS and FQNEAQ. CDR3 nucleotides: TGTGCCAGCAGCTTAGGTGGGCGGTCGGGCAATCAGCCCCAGCATTTT. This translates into CASSLGGRSGNQPQHF.

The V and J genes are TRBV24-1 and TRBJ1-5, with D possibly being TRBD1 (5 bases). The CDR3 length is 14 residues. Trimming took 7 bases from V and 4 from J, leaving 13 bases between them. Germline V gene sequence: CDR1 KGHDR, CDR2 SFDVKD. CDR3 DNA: TGTGCCACCAGCTGGGACGGAACTAATCAGCCCCAGCATTTT. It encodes CATSWDGTNQPQHF.

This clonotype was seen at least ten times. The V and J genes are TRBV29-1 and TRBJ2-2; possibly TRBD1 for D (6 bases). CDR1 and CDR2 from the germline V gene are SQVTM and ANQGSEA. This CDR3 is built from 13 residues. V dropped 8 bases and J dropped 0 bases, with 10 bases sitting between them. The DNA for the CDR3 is TGCAGCTTCGGGACAACGAACACCGGGGAGCTGTTTTTT. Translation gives CSFGTTNTGELFF.

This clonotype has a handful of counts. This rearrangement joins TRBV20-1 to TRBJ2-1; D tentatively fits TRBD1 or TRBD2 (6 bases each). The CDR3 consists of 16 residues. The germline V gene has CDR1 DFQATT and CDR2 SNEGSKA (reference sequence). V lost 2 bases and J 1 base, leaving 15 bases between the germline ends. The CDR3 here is CSARKMGGASYNEQFF. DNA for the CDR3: TGCAGTGCTAGAAAAATGGGGGGCGCATCCTACAATGAGCAGTTCTTC.

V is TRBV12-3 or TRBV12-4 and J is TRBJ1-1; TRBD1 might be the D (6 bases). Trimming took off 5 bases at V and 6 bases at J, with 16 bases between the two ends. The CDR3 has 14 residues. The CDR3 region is CASSAQGIWAEAFF. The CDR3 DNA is TGTGCCAGCAGTGCGCAGGGGATCTGGGCTGAAGCTTTCTTT.

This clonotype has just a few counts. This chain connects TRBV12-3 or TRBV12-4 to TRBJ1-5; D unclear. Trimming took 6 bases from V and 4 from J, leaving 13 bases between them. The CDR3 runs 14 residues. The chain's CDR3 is CASSSGRPNQPQHF. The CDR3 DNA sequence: TGTGCCAGCAGCTCTGGACGGCCAAATCAGCCCCAGCATTTT.

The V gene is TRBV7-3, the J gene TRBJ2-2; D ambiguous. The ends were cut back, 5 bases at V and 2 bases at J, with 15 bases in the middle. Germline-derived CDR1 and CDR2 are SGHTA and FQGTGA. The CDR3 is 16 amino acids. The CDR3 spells CASSPRGGVNTGELFF. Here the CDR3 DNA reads TGTGCCAGCAGCCCTCGTGGTGGAGTCAACACCGGGGAGCTGTTTTTT.

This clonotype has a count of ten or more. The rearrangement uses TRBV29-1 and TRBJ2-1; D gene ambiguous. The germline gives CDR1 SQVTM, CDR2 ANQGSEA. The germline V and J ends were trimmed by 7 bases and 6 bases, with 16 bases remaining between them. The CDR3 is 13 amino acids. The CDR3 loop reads CSADGTTGNEQFF. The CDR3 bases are TGCAGCGCTGATGGAACAACGGGCAATGAGCAGTTCTTC.

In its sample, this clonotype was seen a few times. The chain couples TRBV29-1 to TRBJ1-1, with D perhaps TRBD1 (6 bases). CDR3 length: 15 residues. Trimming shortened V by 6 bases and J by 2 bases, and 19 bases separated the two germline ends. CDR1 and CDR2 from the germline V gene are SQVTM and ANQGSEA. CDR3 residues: CSVFQGQPVNTEAFF. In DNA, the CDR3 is TGCAGCGTGTTCCAAGGACAGCCAGTAAACACTGAAGCTTTCTTT.

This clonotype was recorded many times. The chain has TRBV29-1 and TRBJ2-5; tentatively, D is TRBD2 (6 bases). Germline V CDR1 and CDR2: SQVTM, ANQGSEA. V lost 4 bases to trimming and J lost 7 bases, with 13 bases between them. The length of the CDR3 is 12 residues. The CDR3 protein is CSVVWQEGTQYF. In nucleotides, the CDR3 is TGCAGCGTTGTGTGGCAGGAGGGGACCCAGTACTTC.

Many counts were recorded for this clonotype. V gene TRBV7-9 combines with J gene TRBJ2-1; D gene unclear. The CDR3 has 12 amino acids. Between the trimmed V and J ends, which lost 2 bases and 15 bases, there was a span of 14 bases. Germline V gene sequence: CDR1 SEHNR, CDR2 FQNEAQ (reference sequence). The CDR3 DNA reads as TGTGCCAGCAGCTTAAATTACGTAGGGCTGTTCTTC. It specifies CASSLNYVGLFF.

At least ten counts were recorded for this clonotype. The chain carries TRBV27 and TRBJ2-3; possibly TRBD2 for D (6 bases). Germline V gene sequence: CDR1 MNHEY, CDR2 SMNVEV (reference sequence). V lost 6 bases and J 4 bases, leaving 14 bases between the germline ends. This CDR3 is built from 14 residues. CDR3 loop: CASSPSAVPDTQYF. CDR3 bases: TGTGCCAGCAGCCCTAGCGCAGTCCCAGATACGCAGTATTTT.

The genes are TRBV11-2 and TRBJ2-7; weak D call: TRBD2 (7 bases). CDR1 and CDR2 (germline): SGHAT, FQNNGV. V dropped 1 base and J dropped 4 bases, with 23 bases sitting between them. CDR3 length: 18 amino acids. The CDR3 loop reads CASSLGNPGGARIYEQYF. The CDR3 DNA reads TGTGCCAGCAGCTTAGGCAACCCTGGGGGGGCTCGTATATACGAGCAGTACTTC. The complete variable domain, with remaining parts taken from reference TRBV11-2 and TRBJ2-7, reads EAGVAQSPRYKIIEKRQSVAFWCNPISGHATLYWYQQILGQGPKLLIQFQNNGVVDDSQLPKDRFSAERLKGVDSTLKIQPAKLEDSAVYLCASSLGNPGGARIYEQYFGPGTRLTVT.

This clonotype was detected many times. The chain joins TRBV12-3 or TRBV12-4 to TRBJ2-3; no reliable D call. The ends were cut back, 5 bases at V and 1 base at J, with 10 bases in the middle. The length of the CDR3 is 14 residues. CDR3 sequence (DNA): TGTGCCAGCAGTGCTAGTGGGGGCACAGATACGCAGTATTTT. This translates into CASSASGGTDTQYF.

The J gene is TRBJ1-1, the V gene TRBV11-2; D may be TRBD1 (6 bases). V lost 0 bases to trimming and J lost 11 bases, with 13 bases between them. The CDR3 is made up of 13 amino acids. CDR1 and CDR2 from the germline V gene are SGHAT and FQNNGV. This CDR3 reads CASSLDRGAGAFF. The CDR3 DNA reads TGTGCCAGCAGCTTAGATCGGGGGGCGGGTGCTTTCTTT.

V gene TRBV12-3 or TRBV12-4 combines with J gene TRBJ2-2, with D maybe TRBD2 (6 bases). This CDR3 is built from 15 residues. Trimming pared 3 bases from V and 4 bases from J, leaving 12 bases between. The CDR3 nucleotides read TGTGCCAGCAGTTTGTCGGCGGGATCCACCGGGGAGCTGTTTTTT. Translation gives CASSLSAGSTGELFF.

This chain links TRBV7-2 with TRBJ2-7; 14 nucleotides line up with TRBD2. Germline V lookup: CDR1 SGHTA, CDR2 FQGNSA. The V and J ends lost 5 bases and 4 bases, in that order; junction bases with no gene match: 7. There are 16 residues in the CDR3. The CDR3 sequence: CASSVPGLAGEYEQYF. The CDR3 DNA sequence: TGTGCCAGCAGCGTTCCGGGACTAGCGGGAGAGTACGAGCAGTACTTC.

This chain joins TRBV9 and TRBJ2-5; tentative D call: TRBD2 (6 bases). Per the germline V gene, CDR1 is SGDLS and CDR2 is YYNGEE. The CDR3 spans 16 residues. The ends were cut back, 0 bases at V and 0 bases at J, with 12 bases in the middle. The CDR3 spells CASSVAGGDYQETQYF. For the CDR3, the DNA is TGTGCCAGCAGCGTAGCGGGCGGGGACTACCAAGAGACCCAGTACTTC. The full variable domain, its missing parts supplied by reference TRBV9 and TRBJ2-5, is DSGVTQTPKHLITATGQRVTLRCSPRSGDLSVYWYQQSLDQGLQFLIQYYNGEERAKGNILERFSAQQFPDLHSELNLSSLELGDSALYFCASSVAGGDYQETQYFGPGTRLLVL.

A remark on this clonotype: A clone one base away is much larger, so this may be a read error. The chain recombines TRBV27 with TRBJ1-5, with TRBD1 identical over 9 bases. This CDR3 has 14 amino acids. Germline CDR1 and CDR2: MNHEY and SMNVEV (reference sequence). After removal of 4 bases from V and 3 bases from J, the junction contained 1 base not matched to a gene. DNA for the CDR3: TGTGCCAGCAGTTGGACAGGGGCCAATCAGCCCCAGCATTTT. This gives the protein CASSWTGANQPQHF.

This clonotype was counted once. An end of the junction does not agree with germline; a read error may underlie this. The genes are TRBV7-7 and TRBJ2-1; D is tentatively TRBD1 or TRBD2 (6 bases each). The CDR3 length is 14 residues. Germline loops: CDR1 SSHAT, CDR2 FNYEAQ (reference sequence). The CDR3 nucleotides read TGTGCTAGCAGCTTATCTTGGGGGGCCGGGGAGCAGTTCTTC. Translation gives CASSLSWGAGEQFF. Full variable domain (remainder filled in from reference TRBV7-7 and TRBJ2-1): GAGVSQSPRYKVTKRGQDVTLRCDPISSHATLYWYQQALGQGPEFLTYFNYEAQPDKSGLPSDRFSAERPEGSISTLTIQRTEQRDSAMYRCASSLSWGAGEQFFGPGTRLTVL.

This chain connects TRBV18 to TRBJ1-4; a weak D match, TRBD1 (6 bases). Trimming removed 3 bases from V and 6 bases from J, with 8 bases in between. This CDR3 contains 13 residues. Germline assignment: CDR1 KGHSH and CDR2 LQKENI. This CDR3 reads CASSPRGDEKLFF. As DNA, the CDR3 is TGTGCCAGCTCACCGAGGGGGGATGAAAAACTGTTTTTT.

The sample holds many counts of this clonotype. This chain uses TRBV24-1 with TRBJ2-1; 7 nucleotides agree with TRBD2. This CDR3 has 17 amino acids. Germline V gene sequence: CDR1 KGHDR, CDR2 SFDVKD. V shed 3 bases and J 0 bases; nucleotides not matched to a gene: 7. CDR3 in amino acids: CATSDITSESSYNEQFF. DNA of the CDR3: TGTGCCACCAGTGATATTACTAGCGAGAGCTCCTACAATGAGCAGTTCTTC.

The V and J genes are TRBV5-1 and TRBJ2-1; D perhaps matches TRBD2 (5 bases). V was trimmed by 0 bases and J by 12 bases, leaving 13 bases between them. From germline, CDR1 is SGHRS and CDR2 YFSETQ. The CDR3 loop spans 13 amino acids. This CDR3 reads CASSLDLGVAQFF. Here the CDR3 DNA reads TGCGCCAGCAGCTTGGATCTCGGGGTTGCGCAGTTCTTC.

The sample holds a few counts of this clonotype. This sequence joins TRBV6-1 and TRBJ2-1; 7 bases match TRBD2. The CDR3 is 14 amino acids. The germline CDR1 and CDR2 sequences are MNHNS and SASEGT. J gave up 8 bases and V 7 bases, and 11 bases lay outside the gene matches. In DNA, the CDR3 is TGTGCCAGCAAGGGGCGGGAGTGGTTCCATGAGCAGTTCTTC. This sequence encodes CASKGREWFHEQFF.

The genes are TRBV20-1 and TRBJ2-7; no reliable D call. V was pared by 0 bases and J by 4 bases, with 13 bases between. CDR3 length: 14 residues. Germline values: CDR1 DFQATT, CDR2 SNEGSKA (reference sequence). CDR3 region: CSARDRSGRYEQYF. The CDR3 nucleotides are TGCAGTGCTAGAGATCGGTCAGGAAGGTACGAGCAGTACTTC.